These 27 T cell receptor beta chains came from one sample sequenced in a study of T-cell memory formation after mild COVID-19. One entry per CDR3 protein results from TCRdb running MiXCR on the 5' RACE reads. The sample lists 250,000 to 300,000 distinct CDR3 sequences; 7.5% to 9.5% were seen once. The sample comprised PBMCs or a T cell subset sorted from them (not recorded which). The receptors were sampled from a young man who had mild COVID-19 (a few samples of this study predate the infection). Cell type and time point are not known.

This clonotype was counted a few times. This chain uses TRBV4-3 with TRBJ1-5; 9 bases match TRBD1. V lost 3 bases, J lost 6 bases, and 6 bases stayed unmatched. Germline V gives CDR1 LGHNA, CDR2 YSLEER. The CDR3 consists of 15 residues. The CDR3 here is CASSQGQGGSQPQHF. CDR3 coding DNA: TGCGCCAGCAGCCAGGGACAGGGAGGGAGTCAGCCCCAGCATTTT.

This clonotype was seen more than once but under ten times. The rearrangement joins TRBV5-1 to TRBJ2-4; D possibly corresponds to TRBD2 (7 bases). The CDR3 spans 17 residues. V was clipped by 0 bases and J by 4 bases, with 17 bases between them. Germline V gene data show CDR1 as SGHRS and CDR2 as YFSETQ. CDR3 DNA: TGCGCCAGCAGCTTGGTTGCTTTCGGGGGGCGAAAAAACATTCAGTACTTC. It encodes CASSLVAFGGRKNIQYF.

The chain combines TRBV4-3 with TRBJ2-2, with 10 bases fitting TRBD2. Per the germline V gene, CDR1 is LGHNA and CDR2 is YSLEER. The V and J ends lost 1 base and 4 bases, in that order; junction bases with no gene match: 9. The CDR3 is made up of 18 amino acids. This CDR3 reads CASSQGSSGGARTGELFF. Here the CDR3 DNA reads TGCGCCAGCAGCCAAGGATCCAGCGGGGGGGCCCGCACCGGGGAGCTGTTTTTT.

The V and J genes are TRBV5-1 and TRBJ2-3; the D call may be TRBD1 or TRBD2 (5 bases each). The V gene's germline CDR1 is SGHRS and CDR2 YFSETQ. The CDR3 is 15 residues long. The V end lost 5 bases, the J end lost 5 bases, and 18 bases lay between the germline ends. This CDR3 is CASRGAPEVLDTQYF. The CDR3 DNA sequence: TGCGCCAGCAGAGGGGCACCGGAGGTATTAGATACGCAGTATTTT.

This clonotype was observed a handful of times. This chain links TRBV7-9 with TRBJ1-5, with 9 bases that match TRBD1. Per the germline V gene, CDR1 is SEHNR and CDR2 is FQNEAQ (reference sequence). The CDR3 runs to 15 residues. V lost 5 bases to trimming and J lost 3 bases; unmatched junction nucleotides: 5. Written as DNA, the CDR3 is TGTGCCAGCAGCCCGGGACAGGGTACCAATCAGCCCCAGCATTTT. This translates into CASSPGQGTNQPQHF.

V usage is TRBV4-2 and J usage is TRBJ2-7, with D possibly being TRBD2 (5 bases). CDR3 length: 14 residues. The V end lost 0 bases, the J end lost 3 bases, and 9 bases lay between the germline ends. The germline V gene encodes CDR1 LGHNA and CDR2 YNFKEQ. In DNA, the CDR3 is TGTGCCAGCAGCCAAGATCTGGAGGACTACGAGCAGTACTTC. It translates to CASSQDLEDYEQYF.

J is TRBJ1-6 and V is TRBV28; D remains unclear. Trimming removed 6 bases at V and 0 bases at J, with 9 bases between. The V gene's germline CDR1 is MDHEN and CDR2 SYDVKM. The CDR3 has 15 amino acids. The CDR3 is CASRGGSSYNSPLHF. DNA of the CDR3: TGTGCCAGCAGGGGCGGCAGCTCCTATAATTCACCCCTCCACTTT.

The chain joins TRBV20-1 to TRBJ1-2; 7 positions agree with TRBD1. Germline CDR1 DFQATT, CDR2 SNEGSKA (reference sequence). The CDR3 is 14 residues long. With 0 bases clipped from V and 6 bases from J, the junction kept 7 bases outside the gene matches. Here the CDR3 reads CSARDQRTGNGYTF. Written as DNA, the CDR3 is TGCAGTGCTAGAGATCAACGGACAGGCAATGGCTACACCTTC.

This clonotype was found many times. The chain combines TRBV5-1 with TRBJ1-6; 8 bases fit TRBD1. V shed 5 bases, J shed 8 bases, and the junction held 6 bases outside the gene matches. This CDR3 region has 14 residues. CDR1 SGHRS and CDR2 YFSETQ come from the germline V gene. The CDR3 DNA follows: TGCGCCAGCAGATCGGACAGGGAATATTCACCCCTCCACTTT. Its protein product is CASRSDREYSPLHF.

The chain couples TRBV6-6 to TRBJ2-5; 9 positions match TRBD1. Germline CDR1 and CDR2: MNHNY and SVGAGI (reference sequence). The CDR3 loop spans 15 amino acids. V shed 6 bases, J shed 2 bases, and the junction held 7 bases outside the gene matches. The CDR3 DNA reads as TGTGCCAGCAGACCCTCCGGACAGGGGCAAGAGACCCAGTACTTC. The encoded protein is CASRPSGQGQETQYF.

The sample holds a few counts of this clonotype. V usage is TRBV11-2 and J usage is TRBJ2-1; D could derive from TRBD1 or TRBD2 (5 bases each). Deletions cut 6 bases from V and 9 bases from J, with 18 bases between. This CDR3 spans 14 amino acids. Germline V lookup: CDR1 SGHAT, CDR2 FQNNGV. The CDR3 sequence: CASRRGSRDGEQFF. CDR3 DNA: TGTGCCAGCAGAAGAGGGAGTAGGGACGGTGAGCAGTTCTTC.

This clonotype has at least ten counts. The chain has TRBV4-2 and TRBJ2-1; D is tentatively TRBD1 or TRBD2 (6 bases each). The CDR3 runs 16 residues. Germline CDR1 is LGHNA and CDR2 is YNFKEQ. V lost 0 bases and J 0 bases, leaving 9 bases between the germline ends. The CDR3 DNA reads TGTGCCAGCAGCCAAGATCCGGGGGCCTCCTACAATGAGCAGTTCTTC. This translates into CASSQDPGASYNEQFF.

Many counts were recorded for this clonotype. The chain joins TRBV7-9 to TRBJ2-7; no clear D. The ends were cut back, 5 bases at V and 3 bases at J, with 8 bases in the middle. From germline, CDR1 is SEHNR and CDR2 FQNEAQ (reference sequence). The CDR3 is 12 amino acids. This CDR3 is CASSPDGYEQYF. The CDR3 region has the DNA TGTGCCAGCAGCCCGGACGGCTACGAGCAGTACTTC.

Here the CDR3 reads CASKGPIENIQYF. CDR3 DNA: TGTGCCAGTAAGGGCCCGATAGAAAACATTCAGTACTTC. The chain joins TRBV19 to TRBJ2-4; D remains unclear. The CDR3 contains 13 residues. Germline V lookup: CDR1 LNHDA, CDR2 SQIVND (reference sequence). V dropped 7 bases and J dropped 5 bases, with 12 bases sitting between them.

The chain employs TRBV5-1 and TRBJ2-3; 7 bases fit TRBD2. The V gene's germline CDR1 is SGHRS and CDR2 YFSETQ. This CDR3 comprises 19 residues. The junction had 17 bases not matched to a gene; V was cut back by 4 bases and J by 0 bases. The CDR3 protein is CASSPRGGGAGPSTDTQYF. CDR3 coding DNA: TGCGCCAGCAGCCCGCGGGGCGGGGGAGCAGGTCCTAGCACAGATACGCAGTATTTT.

The V gene is TRBV20-1, the J gene TRBJ2-3; D not certain. Per the germline V gene, CDR1 is DFQATT and CDR2 is SNEGSKA (reference sequence). The V end lost 5 bases, the J end lost 5 bases, and 8 bases lay between the germline ends. This CDR3 has 11 amino acids. CDR3 DNA sequence: TGCAGTGCTCCTCTAGGAGATACGCAGTATTTT. This codes for CSAPLGDTQYF.

This clonotype was found a few times. The gene calls are TRBV25-1 and TRBJ2-7; D tentatively fits TRBD1 or TRBD2 (7 bases each). V was trimmed by 9 bases and J by 6 bases, leaving 21 bases between them. Germline V gives CDR1 MGHDK, CDR2 SYGVNS. The CDR3 length is 14 residues. CDR3 region: CASQGGPGEGEQYF. The CDR3 DNA follows: TGTGCCAGTCAGGGGGGGCCCGGGGAAGGCGAGCAGTACTTC.

This clonotype has just a few counts. The J gene is TRBJ2-7, the V gene TRBV29-1; 8 positions match TRBD1. Germline CDR1 and CDR2: SQVTM and ANQGSEA. Trimming cost V 6 bases and J 4 bases; bases outside gene matches: 8. CDR3 length: 13 amino acids. The CDR3 DNA is TGCAGCGTCACCCGGGACAGGTGGTACGAGCAGTACTTC. Translated: CSVTRDRWYEQYF.

This clonotype has just a few counts. The DNA of the CDR3 is TGCAGTGCTAGTTGGCCCAACTACAATGAGCAGTTCTTC. Its translation: CSASWPNYNEQFF. V and J are TRBV20-1 and TRBJ2-1; D gene uncertain. Germline CDR1 reads DFQATT; CDR2 reads SNEGSKA (reference sequence). The CDR3 is 13 amino acids. Trimming removed 3 bases from V and 3 bases from J, with 9 bases in between.

In its sample, this clonotype was seen many times. The rearrangement links TRBV15 to TRBJ2-7, with 9 bases identical to TRBD2. Germline V CDR1 and CDR2: LNHNV, YYDKDF (reference sequence). With 5 bases clipped from V and 5 bases from J, the junction kept 1 base outside the gene matches. The CDR3 has 12 amino acids. As DNA, the CDR3 is TGTGCCACCAGCGAGCGGGGGGACGAGCAGTACGTC. It encodes CATSERGDEQYV.

This clonotype was observed many times. The chain links TRBV12-3 or TRBV12-4 to TRBJ2-2; no clear D gene. The CDR3 loop spans 15 amino acids. Trimming removed 4 bases at V and 4 bases at J, with 13 bases between. CDR3 DNA: TGTGCCAGCAGTTGGGGTGGGGATGGCACCGGGGAGCTGTTTTTT. Translation: CASSWGGDGTGELFF.

A few counts support this clonotype. The chain joins TRBV27 to TRBJ2-1, with TRBD2 matching 10 bases. CDR1 MNHEY and CDR2 SMNVEV come from the germline V gene (reference sequence). CDR3 length equals 15 residues. Trimming removed 3 bases from V and 9 bases from J; junction bases left unmatched: 8. The CDR3: CASSLASGGAGEQFF. The DNA of the CDR3 is TGTGCCAGCAGTTTGGCCAGCGGGGGGGCCGGTGAGCAGTTCTTC.

This clonotype was seen a few times. This chain connects TRBV4-3 to TRBJ2-2; 7 nucleotides match TRBD2. The length of the CDR3 is 15 residues. Germline CDR1 and CDR2: LGHNA and YSLEER. Losses at the gene ends were 7 bases for V and 2 bases for J; bases not matched to a gene: 7. The CDR3 loop is CASKAGGSNTGELFF. The CDR3, as DNA: TGCGCCAGCAAGGCCGGGGGGTCAAACACCGGGGAGCTGTTTTTT.

This clonotype was counted between two and nine times. This chain connects TRBV7-9 to TRBJ2-3; D is perhaps TRBD1 or TRBD2 (6 bases each). The germline V gene has CDR1 SEHNR and CDR2 FQNEAQ (reference sequence). Trimming removed 7 bases at V and 4 bases at J, with 15 bases between. CDR3 length equals 14 residues. Here the CDR3 reads CASMGMRGADTQYF. CDR3 DNA sequence: TGTGCCAGCATGGGCATGAGGGGGGCAGATACGCAGTATTTT.

The gene calls are TRBV7-2 and TRBJ1-2; D possibly corresponds to TRBD1 (6 bases). V gave up 0 bases and J gave up 4 bases, with 15 bases separating them. Germline V gene sequence: CDR1 SGHTA, CDR2 FQGNSA. This CDR3 has 16 amino acids. CDR3 amino acids: CASSLAPRGISYGYTF. CDR3 sequence (DNA): TGTGCCAGCAGCTTAGCTCCAAGGGGGATTTCCTATGGCTACACCTTC.

This clonotype was detected ten times or more. This chain links TRBV5-6 with TRBJ2-5, with 11 positions matching TRBD2. Germline CDR1 reads SGHDT; CDR2 reads YYEEEE. J gave up 7 bases and V 5 bases, and 10 bases lay outside the gene matches. There are 15 residues in the CDR3. CDR3 sequence (DNA): TGTGCCAGCAGGTCAACTAGCGGGGGCTGGGGGACCCAGTACTTC. Protein product: CASRSTSGGWGTQYF.

CDR3: CASSQEGGLNTEAFF. The CDR3 DNA reads TGCGCCAGCAGCCAAGAGGGGGGTTTGAACACTGAAGCTTTCTTT. The rearrangement uses TRBV4-3 and TRBJ1-1; possibly TRBD1 for D (5 bases). In germline, CDR1 is LGHNA, CDR2 YSLEER. Deletions cut 0 bases from V and 0 bases from J, with 8 bases between. This CDR3 is 15 amino acids long.